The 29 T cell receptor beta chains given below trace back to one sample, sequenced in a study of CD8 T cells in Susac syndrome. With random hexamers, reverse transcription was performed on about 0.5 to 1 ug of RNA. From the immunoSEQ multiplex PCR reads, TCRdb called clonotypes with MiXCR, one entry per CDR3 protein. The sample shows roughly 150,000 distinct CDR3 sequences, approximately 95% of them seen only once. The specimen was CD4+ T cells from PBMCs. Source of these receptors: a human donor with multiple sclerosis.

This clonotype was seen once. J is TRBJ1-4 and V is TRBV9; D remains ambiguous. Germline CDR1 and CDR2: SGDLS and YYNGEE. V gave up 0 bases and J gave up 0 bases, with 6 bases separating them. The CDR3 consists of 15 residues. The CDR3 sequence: CASSVARTTNEKLFF. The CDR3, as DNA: TGTGCCAGCAGCGTAGCAAGGACAACTAATGAAAAACTGTTTTTT. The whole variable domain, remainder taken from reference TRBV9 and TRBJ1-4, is DSGVTQTPKHLITATGQRVTLRCSPRSGDLSVYWYQQSLDQGLQFLIQYYNGEERAKGNILERFSAQQFPDLHSELNLSSLELGDSALYFCASSVARTTNEKLFFGSGTQLSVL.

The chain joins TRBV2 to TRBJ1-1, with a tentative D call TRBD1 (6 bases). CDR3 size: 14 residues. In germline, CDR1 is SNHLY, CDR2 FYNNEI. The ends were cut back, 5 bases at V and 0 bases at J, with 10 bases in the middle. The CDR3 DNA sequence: TGTGCCAGCAGTCGGACAGACATGAACACTGAAGCTTTCTTT. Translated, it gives CASSRTDMNTEAFF.

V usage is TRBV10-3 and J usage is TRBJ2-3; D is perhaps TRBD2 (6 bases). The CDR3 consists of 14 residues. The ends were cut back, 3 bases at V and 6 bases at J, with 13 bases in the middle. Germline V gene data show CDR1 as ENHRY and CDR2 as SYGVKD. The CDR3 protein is CAISEGTDTDTQYF. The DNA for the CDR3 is TGTGCCATCAGTGAAGGGACTGACACGGATACGCAGTATTTT.

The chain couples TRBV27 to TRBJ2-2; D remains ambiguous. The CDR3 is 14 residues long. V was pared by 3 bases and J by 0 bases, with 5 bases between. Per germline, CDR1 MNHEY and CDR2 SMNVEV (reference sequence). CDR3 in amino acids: CASSLAANTGELFF. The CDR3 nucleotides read TGTGCCAGCAGTTTGGCAGCGAACACCGGGGAGCTGTTTTTT.

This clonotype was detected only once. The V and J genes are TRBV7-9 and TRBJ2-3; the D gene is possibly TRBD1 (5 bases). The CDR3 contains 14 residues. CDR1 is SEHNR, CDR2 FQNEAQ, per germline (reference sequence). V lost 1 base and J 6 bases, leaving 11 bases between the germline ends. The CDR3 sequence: CASSLVGDVDTQYF. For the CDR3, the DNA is TGTGCCAGCAGCTTAGTAGGGGATGTGGATACGCAGTATTTT.

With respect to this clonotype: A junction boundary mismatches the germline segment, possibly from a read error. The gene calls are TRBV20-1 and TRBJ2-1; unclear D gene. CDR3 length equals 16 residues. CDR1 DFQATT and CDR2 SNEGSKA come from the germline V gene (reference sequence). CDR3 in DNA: TGCAGTGCTGGAGACTGGACCAAAGGCGGCTACAATGAGCAGTTCTTC. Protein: CSAGDWTKGGYNEQFF.

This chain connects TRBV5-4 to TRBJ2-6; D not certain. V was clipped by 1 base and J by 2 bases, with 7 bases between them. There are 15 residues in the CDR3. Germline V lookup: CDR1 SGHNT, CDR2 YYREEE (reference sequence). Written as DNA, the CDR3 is TGTGCCAGCAGCTTGTCCCGGGCTGGGGCCAACGTCCTGACTTTC. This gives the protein CASSLSRAGANVLTF.

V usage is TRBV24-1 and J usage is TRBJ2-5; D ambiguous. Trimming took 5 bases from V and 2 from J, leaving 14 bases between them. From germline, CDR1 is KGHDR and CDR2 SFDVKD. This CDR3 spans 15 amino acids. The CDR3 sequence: CATSGSRGLQETQYF. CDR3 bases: TGTGCCACCAGTGGCTCTCGTGGGCTACAAGAGACCCAGTACTTC.

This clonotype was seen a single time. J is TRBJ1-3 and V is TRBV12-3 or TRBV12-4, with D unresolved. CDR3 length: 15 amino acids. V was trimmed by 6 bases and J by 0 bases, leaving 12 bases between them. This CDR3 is CASRVQGFSGNTIYF. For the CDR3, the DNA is TGTGCCAGCAGGGTCCAAGGGTTCTCTGGAAACACCATATATTTT.

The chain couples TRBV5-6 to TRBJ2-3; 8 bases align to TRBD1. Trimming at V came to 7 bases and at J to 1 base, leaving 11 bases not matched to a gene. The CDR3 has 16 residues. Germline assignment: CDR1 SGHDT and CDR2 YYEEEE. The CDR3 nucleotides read TGTGCCAGCTCCCGGGGTGCGGGACAGGGCACAGATACGCAGTATTTT. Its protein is CASSRGAGQGTDTQYF.

The CDR3 is CATSDLTNEQFF. CDR3 DNA sequence: TGTGCCACCAGTGATTTAACCAATGAGCAGTTCTTC. The chain recombines TRBV24-1 with TRBJ2-1, with unresolved D. The CDR3 is 12 amino acids. The V end was cut by 1 base, the J end by 6 bases, with 3 bases between. Germline assignment: CDR1 KGHDR and CDR2 SFDVKD.

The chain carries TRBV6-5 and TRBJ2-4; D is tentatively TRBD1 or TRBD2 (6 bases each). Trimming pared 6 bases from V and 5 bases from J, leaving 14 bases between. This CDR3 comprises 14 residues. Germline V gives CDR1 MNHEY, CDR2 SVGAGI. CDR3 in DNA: TGTGCCAGCAGACCGCCGGGGGCCCAAAACATTCAGTACTTC. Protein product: CASRPPGAQNIQYF.

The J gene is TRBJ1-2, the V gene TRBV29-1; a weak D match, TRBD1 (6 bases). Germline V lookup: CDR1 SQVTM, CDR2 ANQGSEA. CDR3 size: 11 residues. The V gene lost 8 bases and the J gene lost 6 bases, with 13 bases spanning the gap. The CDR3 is CSSGHFNGYTF. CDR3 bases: TGCAGCTCGGGACATTTCAATGGCTACACCTTC.

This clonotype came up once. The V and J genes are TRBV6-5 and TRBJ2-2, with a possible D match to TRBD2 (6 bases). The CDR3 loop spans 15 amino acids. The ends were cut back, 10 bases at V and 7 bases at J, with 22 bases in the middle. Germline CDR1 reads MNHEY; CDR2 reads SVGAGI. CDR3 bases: TGTGCCACCTGTACCGACGGACGGCGGGGCGGGGAGCTGTTTTTT. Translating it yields CATCTDGRRGGELFF.

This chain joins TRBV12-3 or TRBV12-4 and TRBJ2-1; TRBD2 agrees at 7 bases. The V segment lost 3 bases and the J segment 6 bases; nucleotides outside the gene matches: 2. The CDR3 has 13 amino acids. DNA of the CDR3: TGTGCCAGCAGTTTTTGGGGGGGCAATGAGCAGTTCTTC. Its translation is CASSFWGGNEQFF.

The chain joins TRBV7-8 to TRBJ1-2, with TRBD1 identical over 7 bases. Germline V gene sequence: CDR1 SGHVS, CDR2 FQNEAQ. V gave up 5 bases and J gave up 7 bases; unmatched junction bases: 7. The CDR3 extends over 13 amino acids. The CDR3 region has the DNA TGTGCCAGCAGCCCGCAAACAGGGGCTGGCTACACCTTC. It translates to CASSPQTGAGYTF.

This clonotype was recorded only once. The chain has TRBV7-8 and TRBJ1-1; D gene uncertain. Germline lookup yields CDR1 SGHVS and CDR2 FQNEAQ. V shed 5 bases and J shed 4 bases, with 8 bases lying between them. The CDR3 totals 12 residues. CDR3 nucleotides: TGTGCCAGCAGCGTTACCCCCACTGAAGCTTTCTTT. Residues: CASSVTPTEAFF.

The CDR3 region is CAWIFWSFRGKWTEAFF. As DNA, the CDR3 is TGTGCCTGGATCTTTTGGTCATTCAGGGGGAAGTGGACTGAAGCTTTCTTT. V usage is TRBV30 and J usage is TRBJ1-1; 7 bases line up with TRBD1. V dropped 4 bases and J dropped 5; count of bases not matched to a gene: 19. This CDR3 has 17 amino acids. Germline CDR1 reads GTSNPN; CDR2 reads SVGIG (reference sequence).

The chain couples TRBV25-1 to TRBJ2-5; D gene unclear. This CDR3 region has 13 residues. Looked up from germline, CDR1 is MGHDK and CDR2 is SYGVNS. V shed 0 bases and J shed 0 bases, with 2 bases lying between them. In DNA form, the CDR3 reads TGTGCCAGCAGTGAATACCACCAAGAGACCCAGTACTTC. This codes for CASSEYHQETQYF.

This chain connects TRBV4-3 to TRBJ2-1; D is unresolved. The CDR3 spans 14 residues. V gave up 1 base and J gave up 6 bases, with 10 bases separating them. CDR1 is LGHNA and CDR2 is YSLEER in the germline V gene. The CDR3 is CASSQVYHLNEQFF. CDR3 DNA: TGCGCCAGCAGCCAAGTCTACCACCTCAATGAGCAGTTCTTC.

CDR3 sequence: CAWSPQYEQYF. CDR3 DNA: TGTGCCTGGAGTCCACAGTACGAGCAGTACTTC. This rearrangement joins TRBV30 to TRBJ2-7; D call uncertain. The germline V gene has CDR1 GTSNPN and CDR2 SVGIG (reference sequence). Trimming pared 2 bases from V and 4 bases from J, leaving 6 bases between. The CDR3 extends over 11 amino acids.

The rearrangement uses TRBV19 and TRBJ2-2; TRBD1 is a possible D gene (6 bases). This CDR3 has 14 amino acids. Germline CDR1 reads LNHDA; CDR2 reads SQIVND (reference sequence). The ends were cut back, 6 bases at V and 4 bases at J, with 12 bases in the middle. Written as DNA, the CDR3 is TGTGCCAGTAGAACGCAGGGGCTCACCGGGGAGCTGTTTTTT. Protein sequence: CASRTQGLTGELFF.

CDR3 sequence (DNA): TGCGCCAGCAGCACAGGACTAGCGGGGATAAGGGGAGAGACCCAGTACTTC. This encodes CASSTGLAGIRGETQYF. The chain employs TRBV4-1 and TRBJ2-5; 12 nucleotides align to TRBD2. Germline CDR1 MGHRA, CDR2 YSYEKL. The CDR3 length is 17 residues. The trim removed 5 bases at V and 4 bases at J, leaving 11 bases unmatched.

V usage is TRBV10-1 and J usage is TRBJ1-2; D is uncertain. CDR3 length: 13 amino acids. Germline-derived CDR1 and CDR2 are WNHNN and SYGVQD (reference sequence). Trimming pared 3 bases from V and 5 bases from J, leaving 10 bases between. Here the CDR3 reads CASSESGLYGYTF. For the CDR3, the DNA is TGCGCCAGCAGTGAATCCGGACTTTATGGCTACACCTTC.

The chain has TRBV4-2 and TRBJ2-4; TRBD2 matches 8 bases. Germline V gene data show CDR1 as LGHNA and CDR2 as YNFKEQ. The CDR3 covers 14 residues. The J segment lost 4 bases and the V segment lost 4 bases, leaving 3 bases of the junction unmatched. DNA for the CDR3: TGTGCCAGCAGCCTAGAGCGGGAGAAAAACATTCAGTACTTC. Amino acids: CASSLEREKNIQYF.

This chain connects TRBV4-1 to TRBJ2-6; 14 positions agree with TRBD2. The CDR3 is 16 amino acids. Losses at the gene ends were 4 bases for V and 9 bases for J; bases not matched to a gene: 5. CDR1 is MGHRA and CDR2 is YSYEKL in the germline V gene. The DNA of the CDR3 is TGCGCCAGCAGCCCAGAGGGACTAGCGGGAGTCAACGTCCTGACTTTC. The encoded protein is CASSPEGLAGVNVLTF.

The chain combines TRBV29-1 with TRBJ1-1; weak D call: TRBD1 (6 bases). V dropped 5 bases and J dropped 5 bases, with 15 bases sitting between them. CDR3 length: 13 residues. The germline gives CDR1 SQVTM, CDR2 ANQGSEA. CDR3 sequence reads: CSVSGQGRTEAFF. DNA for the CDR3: TGCAGCGTTTCGGGGCAGGGGAGGACTGAAGCTTTCTTT.

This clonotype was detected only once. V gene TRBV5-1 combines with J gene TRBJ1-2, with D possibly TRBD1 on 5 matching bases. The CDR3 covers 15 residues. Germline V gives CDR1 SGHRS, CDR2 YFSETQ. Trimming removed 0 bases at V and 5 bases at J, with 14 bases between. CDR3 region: CASSLVGRLGYGYTF. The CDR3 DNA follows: TGCGCCAGCAGCTTGGTGGGACGTCTCGGTTATGGCTACACCTTC.

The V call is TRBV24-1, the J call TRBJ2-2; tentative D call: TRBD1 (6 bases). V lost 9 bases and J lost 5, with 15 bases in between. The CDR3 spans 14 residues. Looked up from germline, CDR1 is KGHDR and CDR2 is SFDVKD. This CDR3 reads CATSPGQGTGELFF. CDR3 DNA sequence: TGTGCCACCTCCCCAGGCCAGGGGACCGGGGAGCTGTTTTTT.